This T cell receptor beta chain emerged from a study of T cell repertoires in cytomegalovirus infection (dated by TCRdb to the late 2010s). For the study in its entirety: Recently identified HLA-C-restricted CMV epitopes, whose presentation resists viral immunomodulation, were targeted by peptide stimulations together with well-studied HLA-B-restricted epitopes. Because public TCR beta signatures pointed to carriage of CMV infection together with the matching HLA type, the HLA type of each donor mattered for the analysis.

General conclusions and limits of the study: In the ex vivo response, HLA-C-restricted CMV-specific TCR beta clonotypes were dominant, and in two of eight donors the single most frequent clonotype came from this HLA-C-restricted group. Carriers of CMV infection plus the relevant HLA type were discriminated by the cumulative frequency of public TCR beta family members in the study cohort and in an independent roughly 370-donor cohort.

A note on this clonotype: Its recognized antigen is unknown. No per-base quality is available; no much larger clone lies one base away.

The CDR3 has 13 amino acids, counting the end cysteine and phenylalanine. The retained sequence is limited to the CDR3, 39 bases, with the frame set at the first base. Per the germline V gene (reference sequence), DFQATT is the CDR1 and SNEGSKA is the CDR2. V loses 0 bases at its end and J loses 4 bases; junction bases beyond the gene matches: 1. The treatment or condition label on this specimen signifies: in vitro stimulation with specific CMV peptide epitopes to enrich CMV-specific T cells. TCRdb names Illumina HiSeq 1500 as the instrument used. TCRdb redid the processing of the public reads, applying fastp at Q25 and MiXCR, and retained in-frame beta chains. When rows share a CDR3 protein, they turn into one entry using the most common DNA and genes. The sample data list some 920,000 distinct CDR3 sequences, and around 30% of these were observed just once. Of the sample, 11% to 15% is held by the ten largest clones.

The sequencing used cultured CD8+ T cells from PBMCs, collected from culture after CMV antigen stimulation. This TCR was recovered from a human donor in good health (CMV status not recorded). Some clones in this sample may be carry-over from other donors' samples. The rearrangement combines TRBV20-1 with TRBJ2-7, and 9 bases in between align with TRBD1. The DNA sequence follows: TGCAGTGCTAGAGAGGACAGGGGTTACGAGCAGTACTTC. Translated, it reads CSAREDRGYEQYF.